This entry concerns a single T cell receptor (beta chain). Its target is not known. CDR1 and CDR2 from the germline V gene are SGHTA and FQGTGA. This CDR3 has 14 residues. The germline V and J ends were trimmed by 1 base and 0 bases, with 3 bases remaining between them. This sample is drawn from a study of T cell responses to AZD1222 COVID-19 vaccine. Study-level results: Baseline seropositivity occurred in only a handful of AZD1222 recipients. Repertoires were collected only later (after the peak T cell response had occurred).

Generated by immunoSEQ multiplex PCR, the TCRdb table keeps only in-frame clones and is missing some. Among 100,000 to 150,000 clones listed, roughly 90% were seen once. The sequence derives from an adult who received the AZD1222 COVID-19 vaccine. The V call is TRBV7-3, the J call TRBJ2-2; D is unclear. This specimen was peripheral blood, taken 28 days after the second AZD1222 dose. CDR3 sequence (DNA): TGTGCCAGCAGCTTAATGGCGAACACCGGGGAGCTGTTTTTT. Translating gives CASSLMANTGELFF.